The 14 T cell receptor beta chains given below trace back to one sample, sequenced in a study of human T cells and chemical hapten exposure (dated by TCRdb to the early 2020s). Reading the label with the study, this specimen's time point is: healthy volunteer bleed at 6 weeks. Total RNA was isolated from unfractionated whole blood collected in Tempus Blood RNA tubes. The library was generated by RACE. Data came from a NextSeq 500. TCRdb reworked the public reads: Q25 trimming with fastp, MiXCR clone assembly, productive beta chains retained. Duplicate CDR3 protein sequences are folded into a single record with the most common DNA and genes. The sample table lists 40,000 to 45,000 distinct CDR3 sequences, roughly 3.5% of them with a count of one. The ten most abundant clones make up 5% to 7% of the sample. Source material: whole blood. The receptor set was obtained from a human donor in good health. Some clones in this sample may be carry-over from other donors' samples.

This clonotype was seen more than once but under ten times. V is TRBV25-1 and J is TRBJ2-3; 9 bases line up with TRBD2. CDR3 length: 17 residues. Trimming cost V 1 base and J 1 base; bases outside gene matches: 6. Per germline, CDR1 MGHDK and CDR2 SYGVNS. CDR3 sequence (DNA): TGTGCCAGCAGTGAATGGGGCGGGAGGGCAGGCACAGATACGCAGTATTTT. Protein: CASSEWGGRAGTDTQYF.

The sample holds many counts of this clonotype. Relative to the germline gene, one junction end is altered; a read error may explain this. The gene calls are TRBV7-7 and TRBJ2-1; D perhaps matches TRBD2 (6 bases). The CDR3 sequence is 14 residues long. Per germline, CDR1 SSHAT and CDR2 FNYEAQ (reference sequence). CDR3 amino acids: CASSFSDGGDEQFF. CDR3 coding DNA: TGTGCTAGCAGCTTTAGTGACGGAGGGGATGAGCAGTTCTTC.

This clonotype was recorded many times. The chain links TRBV28 to TRBJ2-1; either TRBD1 or TRBD2 may fit D (5 bases each). The length of the CDR3 is 18 residues. Germline V gene sequence: CDR1 MDHEN, CDR2 SYDVKM. Trimming removed 5 bases from V and 2 bases from J, with 22 bases in between. The CDR3, as DNA: TGTGCCAGCAGTGCCGGGACGGGTCGTCCTTGGCCCTACAATGAGCAGTTCTTC. Translating it yields CASSAGTGRPWPYNEQFF. The variable domain in full, completed from reference TRBV28 and TRBJ2-1, reads DVKVTQSSRYLVKRTGEKVFLECVQDMDHENMFWYRQDPGLGLRLIYFSYDVKMKEKGDIPEGYSVSREKKERFSLILESASTNQTSMYLCASSAGTGRPWPYNEQFFGPGTRLTVL.

The table lists this clonotype with many counts. This chain connects TRBV2 to TRBJ2-5, with 10 bases aligning to TRBD2. Germline V lookup: CDR1 SNHLY, CDR2 FYNNEI. The length of the CDR3 is 17 residues. V dropped 3 bases and J dropped 3; count of bases not matched to a gene: 10. CDR3 in amino acids: CASSDGPALAGKETQYF. The CDR3 DNA reads as TGTGCCAGCAGTGACGGCCCCGCACTAGCGGGAAAAGAGACCCAGTACTTC.

The table lists this clonotype with a few counts. The CDR3 here is CACLGQIRGYTF. As DNA, the CDR3 is TGTGCCTGCTTGGGACAGATTCGAGGCTACACCTTC. The chain links TRBV30 to TRBJ1-2; 7 positions agree with TRBD1. Per the germline V gene, CDR1 is GTSNPN and CDR2 is SVGIG (reference sequence). The V gene end was trimmed by 6 bases and the J gene end by 8 bases; junction bases not matched to a gene: 9. There are 12 residues in the CDR3.

The chain combines TRBV12-3 or TRBV12-4 with TRBJ1-1; possibly TRBD1 for D (5 bases). CDR3 length: 16 residues. V was cut by 7 bases and J by 5 bases, with 23 bases left in between. CDR3 residues: CASKMGVISSGTEAFF. In nucleotides, the CDR3 is TGTGCCAGCAAAATGGGGGTAATATCCTCGGGTACTGAAGCTTTCTTT.

This clonotype was seen many times. The chain couples TRBV11-2 to TRBJ2-1; D assignment may be TRBD1 or TRBD2 (5 bases each). The CDR3 spans 17 residues. Germline V gene lookup returns CDR1 SGHAT and CDR2 FQNNGV. Trimming pared 7 bases from V and 3 bases from J, leaving 22 bases between. CDR3 sequence reads: CASTHSLRGPIYNEQFF. The CDR3 nucleotides read TGTGCCAGCACTCACTCCCTTAGGGGACCCATCTACAATGAGCAGTTCTTC.

This clonotype occurred many times. The J gene is TRBJ1-2, the V gene TRBV24-1; a weak D match, TRBD1 (5 bases). Germline CDR1 reads KGHDR; CDR2 reads SFDVKD. The CDR3 is made up of 13 amino acids. V dropped 0 bases and J dropped 4 bases, with 5 bases sitting between them. The CDR3 protein is CATSDLRGYGYTF. CDR3 DNA sequence: TGTGCCACCAGTGATTTGAGGGGCTATGGCTACACCTTC.

The sample holds many counts of this clonotype. The chain couples TRBV6-1 to TRBJ1-1; no reliable D call. The CDR3 totals 14 residues. Trimming took off 2 bases at V and 6 bases at J, with 13 bases between the two ends. Germline CDR1 and CDR2: MNHNS and SASEGT. In nucleotides, the CDR3 is TGTGCCAGCAGTGAAATTGTGGGGTACCCTGAAGCTTTCTTT. Translating it yields CASSEIVGYPEAFF.

About this clonotype itself: This may arise from a read error, as a much more abundant clone is one base away. J is TRBJ1-2 and V is TRBV5-6; D is ambiguous. Trimming removed 0 bases from V and 5 bases from J, with 11 bases in between. CDR3 length: 14 residues. Germline assignment: CDR1 SGHDT and CDR2 YYEEEE. CDR3 sequence: CASSLGRIHYGYTF. The CDR3 DNA reads TGTGCCAGCAGCTTGGGAAGGATTCATTATGGCTACACCTTC.

This rearrangement joins TRBV9 to TRBJ2-3; D is undetermined. The germline V gene encodes CDR1 SGDLS and CDR2 YYNGEE. With 0 bases removed from V and 3 bases from J, the gap between germline ends came to 11 bases. The CDR3 runs to 15 residues. CDR3 nucleotide sequence: TGTGCCAGCAGCGTAGCAGTATCCACGACAGATACGCAGTATTTT. It codes for CASSVAVSTTDTQYF.

In this sample, this clonotype turned up a few times. V and J are TRBV9 and TRBJ1-4; D not resolved. The germline gives CDR1 SGDLS, CDR2 YYNGEE. This CDR3 is 14 amino acids long. V was cut by 3 bases and J by 7 bases, with 13 bases left in between. The CDR3 protein is CASSAGGFREKLFF. The CDR3, as DNA: TGTGCCAGCAGCGCCGGAGGGTTCCGTGAAAAACTGTTTTTT.

Note on this clonotype: This may be a read error, as it is one base from a much larger clone. The chain is built from TRBV28 and TRBJ2-1; no clear D gene. The CDR3 contains 11 residues. Germline V gives CDR1 MDHEN, CDR2 SYDVKM. This CDR3 is CAGSFRNEQFF. The CDR3 coding sequence is TGTGCCGGCAGTTTCCGCAATGAGCAGTTCTTC.

This clonotype was seen more than once but under ten times. CDR3 protein: CASSSRGSVSYQETQYF. For the CDR3, the DNA is TGTGCCAGCAGTAGCCGCGGGTCAGTCTCTTACCAAGAGACCCAGTACTTC. V and J are TRBV12-3 or TRBV12-4 and TRBJ2-5; maybe TRBD2 (5 bases). This CDR3 spans 17 amino acids. Trimming took off 5 bases at V and 0 bases at J, with 19 bases between the two ends.